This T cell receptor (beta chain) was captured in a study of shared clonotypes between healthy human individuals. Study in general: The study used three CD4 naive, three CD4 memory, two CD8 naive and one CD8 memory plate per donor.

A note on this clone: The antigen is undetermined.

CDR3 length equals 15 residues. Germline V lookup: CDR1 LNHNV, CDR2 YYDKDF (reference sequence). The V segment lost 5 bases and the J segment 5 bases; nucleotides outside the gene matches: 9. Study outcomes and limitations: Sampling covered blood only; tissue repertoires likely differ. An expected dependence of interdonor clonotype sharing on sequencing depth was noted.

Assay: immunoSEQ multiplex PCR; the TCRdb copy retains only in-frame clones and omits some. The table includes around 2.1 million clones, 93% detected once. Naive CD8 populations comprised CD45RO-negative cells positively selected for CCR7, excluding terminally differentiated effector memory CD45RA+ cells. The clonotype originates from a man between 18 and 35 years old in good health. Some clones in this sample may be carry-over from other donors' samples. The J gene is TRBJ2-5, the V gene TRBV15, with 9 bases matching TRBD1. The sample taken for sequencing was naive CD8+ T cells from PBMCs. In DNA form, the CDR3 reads TGTGCCACCAGCCGACACAGGGGGCTTCGGGAGACCCAGTACTTC. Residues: CATSRHRGLRETQYF.